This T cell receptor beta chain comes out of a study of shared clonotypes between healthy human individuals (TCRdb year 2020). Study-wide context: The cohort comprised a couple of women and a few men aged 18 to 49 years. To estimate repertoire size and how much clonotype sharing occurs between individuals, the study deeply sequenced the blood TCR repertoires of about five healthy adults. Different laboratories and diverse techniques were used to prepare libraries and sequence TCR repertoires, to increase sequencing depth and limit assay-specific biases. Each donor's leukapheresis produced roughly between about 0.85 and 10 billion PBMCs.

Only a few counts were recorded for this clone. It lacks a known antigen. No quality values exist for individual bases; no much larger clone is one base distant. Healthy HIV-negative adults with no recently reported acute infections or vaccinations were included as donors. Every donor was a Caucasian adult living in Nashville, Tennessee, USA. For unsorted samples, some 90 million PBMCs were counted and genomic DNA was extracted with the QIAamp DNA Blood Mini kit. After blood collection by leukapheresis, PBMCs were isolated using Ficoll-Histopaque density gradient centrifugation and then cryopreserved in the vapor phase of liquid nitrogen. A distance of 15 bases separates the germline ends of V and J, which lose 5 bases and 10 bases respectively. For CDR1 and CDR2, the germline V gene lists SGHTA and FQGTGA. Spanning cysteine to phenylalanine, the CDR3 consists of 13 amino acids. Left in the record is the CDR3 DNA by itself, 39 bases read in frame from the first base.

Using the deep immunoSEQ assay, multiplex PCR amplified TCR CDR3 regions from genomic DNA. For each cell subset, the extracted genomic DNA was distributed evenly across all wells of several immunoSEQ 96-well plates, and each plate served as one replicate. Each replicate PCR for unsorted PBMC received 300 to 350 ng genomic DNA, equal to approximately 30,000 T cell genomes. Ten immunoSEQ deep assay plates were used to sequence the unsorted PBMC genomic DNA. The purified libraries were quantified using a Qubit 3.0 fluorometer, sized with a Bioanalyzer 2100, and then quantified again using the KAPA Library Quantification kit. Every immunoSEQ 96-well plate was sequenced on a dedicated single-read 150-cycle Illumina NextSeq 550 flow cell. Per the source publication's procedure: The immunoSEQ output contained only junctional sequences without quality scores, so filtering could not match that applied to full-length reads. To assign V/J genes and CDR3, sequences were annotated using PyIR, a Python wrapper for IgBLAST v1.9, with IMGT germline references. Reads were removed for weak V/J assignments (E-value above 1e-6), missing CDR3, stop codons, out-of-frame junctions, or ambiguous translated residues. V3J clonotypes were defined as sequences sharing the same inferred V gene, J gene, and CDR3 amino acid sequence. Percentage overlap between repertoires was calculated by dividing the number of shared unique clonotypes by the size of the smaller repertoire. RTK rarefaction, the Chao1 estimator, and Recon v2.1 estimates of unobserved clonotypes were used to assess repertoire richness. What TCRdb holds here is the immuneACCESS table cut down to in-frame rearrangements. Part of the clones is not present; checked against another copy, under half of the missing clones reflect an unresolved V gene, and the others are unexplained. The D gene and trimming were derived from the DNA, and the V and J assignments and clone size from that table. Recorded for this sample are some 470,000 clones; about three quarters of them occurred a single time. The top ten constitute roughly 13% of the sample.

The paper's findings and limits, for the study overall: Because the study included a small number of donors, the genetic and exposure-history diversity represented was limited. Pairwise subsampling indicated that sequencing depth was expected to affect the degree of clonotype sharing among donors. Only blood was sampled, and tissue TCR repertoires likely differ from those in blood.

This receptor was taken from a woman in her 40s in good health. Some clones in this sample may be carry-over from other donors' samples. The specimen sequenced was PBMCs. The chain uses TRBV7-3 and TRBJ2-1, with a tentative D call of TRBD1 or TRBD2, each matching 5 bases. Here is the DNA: TGTGCCAGCAGCCGGGACCCCCAGGGAGAGCAGTTCTTC. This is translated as CASSRDPQGEQFF.